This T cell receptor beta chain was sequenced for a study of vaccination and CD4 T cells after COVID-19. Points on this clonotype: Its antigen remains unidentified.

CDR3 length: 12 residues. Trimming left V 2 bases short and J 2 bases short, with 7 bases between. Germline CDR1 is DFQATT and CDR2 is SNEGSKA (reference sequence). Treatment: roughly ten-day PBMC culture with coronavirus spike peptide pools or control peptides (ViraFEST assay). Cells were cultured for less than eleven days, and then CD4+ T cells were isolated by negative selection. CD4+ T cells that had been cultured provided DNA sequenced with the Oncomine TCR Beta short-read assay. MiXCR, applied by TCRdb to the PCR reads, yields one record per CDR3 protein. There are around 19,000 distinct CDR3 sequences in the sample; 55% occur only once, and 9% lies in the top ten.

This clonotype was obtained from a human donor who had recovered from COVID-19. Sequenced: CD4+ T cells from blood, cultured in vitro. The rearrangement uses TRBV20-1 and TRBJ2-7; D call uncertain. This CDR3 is CSARRVPYEQYF. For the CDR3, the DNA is TGCAGTGCTAGAAGGGTACCCTACGAGCAGTACTTC.